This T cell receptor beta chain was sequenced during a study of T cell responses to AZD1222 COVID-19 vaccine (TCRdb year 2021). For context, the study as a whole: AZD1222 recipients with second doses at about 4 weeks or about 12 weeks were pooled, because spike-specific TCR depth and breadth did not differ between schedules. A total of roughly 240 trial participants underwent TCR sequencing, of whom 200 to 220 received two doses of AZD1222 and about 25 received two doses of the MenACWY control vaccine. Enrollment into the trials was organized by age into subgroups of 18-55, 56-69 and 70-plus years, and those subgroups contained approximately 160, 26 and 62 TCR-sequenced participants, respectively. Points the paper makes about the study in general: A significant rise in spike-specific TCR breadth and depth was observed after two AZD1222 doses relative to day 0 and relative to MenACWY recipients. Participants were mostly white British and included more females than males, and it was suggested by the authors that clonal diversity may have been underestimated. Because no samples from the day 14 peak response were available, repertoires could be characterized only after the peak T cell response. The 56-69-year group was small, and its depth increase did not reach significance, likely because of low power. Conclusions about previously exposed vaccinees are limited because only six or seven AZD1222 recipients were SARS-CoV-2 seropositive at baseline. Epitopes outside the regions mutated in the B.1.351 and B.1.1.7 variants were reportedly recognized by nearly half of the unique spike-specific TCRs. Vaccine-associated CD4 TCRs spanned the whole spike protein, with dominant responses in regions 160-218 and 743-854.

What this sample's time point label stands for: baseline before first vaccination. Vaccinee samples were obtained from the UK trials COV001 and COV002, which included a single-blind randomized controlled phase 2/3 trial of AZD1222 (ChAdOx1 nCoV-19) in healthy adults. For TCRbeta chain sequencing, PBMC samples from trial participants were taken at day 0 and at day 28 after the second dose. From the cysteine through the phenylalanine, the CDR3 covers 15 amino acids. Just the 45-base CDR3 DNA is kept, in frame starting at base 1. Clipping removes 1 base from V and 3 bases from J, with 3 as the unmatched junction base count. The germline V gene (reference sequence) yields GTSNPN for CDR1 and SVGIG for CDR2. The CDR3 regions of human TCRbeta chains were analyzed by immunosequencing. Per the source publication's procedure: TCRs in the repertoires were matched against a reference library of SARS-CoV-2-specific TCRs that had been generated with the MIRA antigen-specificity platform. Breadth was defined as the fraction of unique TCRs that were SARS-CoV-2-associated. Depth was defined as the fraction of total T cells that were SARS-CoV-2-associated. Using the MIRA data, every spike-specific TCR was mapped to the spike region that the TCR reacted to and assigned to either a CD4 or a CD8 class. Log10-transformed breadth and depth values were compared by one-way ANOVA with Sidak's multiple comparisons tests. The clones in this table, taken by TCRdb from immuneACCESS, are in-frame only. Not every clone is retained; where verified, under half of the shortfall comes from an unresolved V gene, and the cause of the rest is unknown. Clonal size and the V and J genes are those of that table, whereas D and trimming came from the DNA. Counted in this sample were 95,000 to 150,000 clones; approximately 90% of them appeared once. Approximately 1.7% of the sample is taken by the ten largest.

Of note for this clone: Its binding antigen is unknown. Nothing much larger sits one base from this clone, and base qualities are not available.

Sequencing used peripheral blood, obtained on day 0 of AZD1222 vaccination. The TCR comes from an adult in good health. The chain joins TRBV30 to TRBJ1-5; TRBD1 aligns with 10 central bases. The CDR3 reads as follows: CAWSGGQGNNQPQHF. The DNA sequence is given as TGTGCCTGGAGTGGGGGACAGGGGAACAATCAGCCCCAGCATTTT.